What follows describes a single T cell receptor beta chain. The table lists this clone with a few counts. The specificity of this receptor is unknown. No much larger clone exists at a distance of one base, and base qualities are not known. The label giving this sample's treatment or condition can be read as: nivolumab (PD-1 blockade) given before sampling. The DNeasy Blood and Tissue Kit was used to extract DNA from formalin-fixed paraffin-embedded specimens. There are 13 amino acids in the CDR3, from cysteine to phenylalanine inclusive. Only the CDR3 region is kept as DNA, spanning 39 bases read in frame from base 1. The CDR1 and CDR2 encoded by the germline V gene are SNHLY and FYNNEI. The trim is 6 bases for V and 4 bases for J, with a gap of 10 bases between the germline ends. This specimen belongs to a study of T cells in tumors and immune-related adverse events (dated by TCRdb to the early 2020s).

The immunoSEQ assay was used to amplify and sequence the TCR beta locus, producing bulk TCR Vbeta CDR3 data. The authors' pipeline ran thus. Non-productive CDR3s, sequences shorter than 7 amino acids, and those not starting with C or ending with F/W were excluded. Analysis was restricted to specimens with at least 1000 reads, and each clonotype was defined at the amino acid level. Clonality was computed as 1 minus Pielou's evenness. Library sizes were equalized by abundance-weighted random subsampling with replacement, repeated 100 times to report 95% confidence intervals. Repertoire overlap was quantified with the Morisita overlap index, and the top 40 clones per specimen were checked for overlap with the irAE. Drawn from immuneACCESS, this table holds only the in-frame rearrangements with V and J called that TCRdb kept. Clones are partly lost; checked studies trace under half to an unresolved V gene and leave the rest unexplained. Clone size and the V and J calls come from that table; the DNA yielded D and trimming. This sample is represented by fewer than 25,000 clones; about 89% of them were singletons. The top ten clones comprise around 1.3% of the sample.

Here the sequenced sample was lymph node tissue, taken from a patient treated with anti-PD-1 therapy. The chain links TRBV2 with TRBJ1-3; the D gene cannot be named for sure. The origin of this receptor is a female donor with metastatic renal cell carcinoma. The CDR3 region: CASSGGRGNTIYF. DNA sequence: TGTGCCAGCAGCGGTGGACGGGGAAACACCATATATTTT. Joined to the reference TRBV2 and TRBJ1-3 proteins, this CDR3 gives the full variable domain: EPEVTQTPSHQVTQMGQEVILRCVPISNHLYFYWYRQILGQKVEFLVSFYNNEISEKSEIFDDQFSVERPDGSNFTLKIRSTKLEDSAMYFCASSGGRGNTIYFGEGSWLTVV.